These T cell receptor beta chains were read from a single sample in a study of blood T cell repertoires in COVID-19. The data were produced by immunoSEQ multiplex PCR, yet TCRdb's version contains in-frame clones alone and is incomplete. The sample carries some 97,000 clones, 65% to 90% recorded once. Sequenced input: PBMCs or T cells enriched from blood (not recorded which). The receptors here all came from a woman between 45 and 60 years old who had recovered from COVID-19. Each CDR3 is given with its conserved first and last residue. D genes are given only for firm matches. Size values are once, few and many counts, or a class for expanded clones, and some rows have none.

>NA|NA|TRBJ2-7|TRBV7-2
CASSLALGVYEQYF
TGTGCCAGCAGCTTAGCCCTAGGGGTATACGAGCAGTACTTC
>once|TRBD1|TRBJ1-2|TRBV7-8
CASSPRTGSNYGYTF
TGTGCCAGCAGCCCGCGGACAGGATCTAACTATGGCTACACCTTC
>NA|NA|TRBJ1-5|TRBV5-8
CASSLEQGGAQPQHF
TGTGCCAGCAGCTTGGAACAGGGTGGGGCCCAGCCCCAGCATTTT
>NA|TRBD1|TRBJ2-7|TRBV28
CASSQPGQGFYEQYF
TGTGCCAGCAGTCAACCGGGACAGGGTTTCTACGAGCAGTACTTC
>NA|NA|TRBJ1-2|TRBV7-2
CASSRTGVTYGYTF
TGTGCCAGCAGCCGTACGGGTGTAACTTATGGCTACACCTTC
>NA|NA|TRBJ1-2|TRBV28
CASSRNSYGYTF
TGTGCCAGCAGTAGAAACAGCTATGGCTACACCTTC
>NA|NA|TRBJ1-6|TRBV5-4
CASRMGGYNSPLHF
TGTGCCAGCAGAATGGGGGGATATAATTCACCCCTCCACTTT
>once|TRBD1|TRBJ1-2|TRBV9
CASSGTGGRSETF
TGTGCCAGCAGCGGGACAGGGGGGCGTTCGGAGACCTTC
>once|TRBD1|TRBJ1-5|TRBV6-1
CASSVTPGQGNNQPQHF
TGTGCCAGCAGTGTTACACCGGGACAGGGAAACAATCAGCCCCAGCATTTT
>NA|TRBD1|TRBJ2-7|TRBV6-2/TRBV6-3
CASSYPKPPGQHYEQYF
TGTGCCAGCAGTTACCCTAAACCACCGGGACAGCACTACGAGCAGTACTTC
>NA|NA|TRBJ1-5|TRBV5-8
CASTPGGFSNQPQHF
TGTGCCAGCACCCCGGGTGGGTTCAGCAATCAGCCCCAGCATTTT
>once|TRBD1|TRBJ2-3|TRBV30
CAWSVGTGGSTQYF
TGTGCCTGGAGTGTTGGGACAGGGGGCAGTACGCAGTATTTT
>NA|NA|TRBJ2-2|TRBV27
CASSFWRSANTGELFF
TGTGCCAGCAGTTTTTGGCGGTCCGCGAACACCGGGGAGCTGTTTTTT
>NA|NA|TRBJ1-1|TRBV2
CASRPGDRSTEAFF
TGTGCCAGCAGACCCGGAGATCGCAGCACTGAAGCTTTCTTT
>NA|TRBD2|TRBJ2-3|TRBV6-5
CASSYAGVTDTQYF
TGTGCCAGCAGTTATGCGGGGGTAACAGATACGCAGTATTTT
>NA|NA|TRBJ1-1|TRBV5-1
CASLLTPNTEAFF
TGCGCCAGCCTTTTAACACCGAACACTGAAGCTTTCTTT
>NA|NA|TRBJ2-7|TRBV9
CASSRRGKDEQYF
TGTGCCAGCAGTCGTCGGGGTAAGGACGAGCAGTACTTC
>NA|TRBD2|TRBJ2-3|TRBV5-8
CASSHGTSGLTDTQYF
TGTGCCAGCAGCCATGGGACTAGCGGGCTCACAGATACGCAGTATTTT
>NA|NA|TRBJ2-2|TRBV2
CASSDQGFAGELFF
TGTGCCAGCAGTGATCAGGGGTTCGCCGGGGAGCTGTTTTTT
>NA|NA|TRBJ1-1|TRBV5-4
CASSPPAGLNTEAFF
TGTGCCAGCAGCCCTCCGGCGGGACTGAACACTGAAGCTTTCTTT
>NA|TRBD2|TRBJ2-3|TRBV30
CAWNAGGTPQYF
TGTGCCTGGAACGCCGGGGGGACTCCGCAGTATTTT
>NA|TRBD2|TRBJ2-1|TRBV7-9
CASSLEGGGAGEQFF
TGTGCCAGCAGCTTAGAAGGCGGGGGGGCCGGTGAGCAGTTCTTC